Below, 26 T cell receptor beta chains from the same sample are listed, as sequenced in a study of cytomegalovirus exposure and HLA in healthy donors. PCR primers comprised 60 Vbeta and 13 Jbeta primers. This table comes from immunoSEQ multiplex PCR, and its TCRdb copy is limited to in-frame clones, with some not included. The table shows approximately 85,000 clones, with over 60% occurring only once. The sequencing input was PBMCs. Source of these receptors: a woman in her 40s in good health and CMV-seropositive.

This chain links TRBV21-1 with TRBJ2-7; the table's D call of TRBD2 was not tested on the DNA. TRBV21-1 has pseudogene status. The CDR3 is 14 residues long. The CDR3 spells CASTGGGLCYEQYF. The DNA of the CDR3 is TGTGCCAGCACGGGAGGCGGCCTCTGTTACGAGCAGTACTTC.

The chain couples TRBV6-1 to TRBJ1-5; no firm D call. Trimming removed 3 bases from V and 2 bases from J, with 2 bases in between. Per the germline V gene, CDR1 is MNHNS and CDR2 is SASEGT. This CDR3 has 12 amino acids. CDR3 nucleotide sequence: TGTGCCAGCAGTGACGGCAATCAGCCCCAGCATTTT. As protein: CASSDGNQPQHF.

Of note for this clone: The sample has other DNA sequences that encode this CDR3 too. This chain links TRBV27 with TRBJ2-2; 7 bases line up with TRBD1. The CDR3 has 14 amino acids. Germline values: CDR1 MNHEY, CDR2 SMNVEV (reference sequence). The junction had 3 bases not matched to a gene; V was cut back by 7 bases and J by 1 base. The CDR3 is CASKAGGNTGELFF. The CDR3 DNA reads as TGTGCCAGCAAAGCAGGGGGGAACACCGGGGAGCTGTTTTTT.

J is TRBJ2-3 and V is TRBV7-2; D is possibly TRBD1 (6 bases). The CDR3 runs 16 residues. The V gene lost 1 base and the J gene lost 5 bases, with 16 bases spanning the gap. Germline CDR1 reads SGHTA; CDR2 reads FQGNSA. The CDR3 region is CASSLGPGHRKDTQYF. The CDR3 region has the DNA TGTGCCAGCAGCTTAGGACCGGGACACCGCAAAGATACGCAGTATTTT. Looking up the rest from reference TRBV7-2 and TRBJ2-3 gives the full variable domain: GAGVSQSPSNKVTEKGKDVELRCDPISGHTALYWYRQSLGQGLEFLIYFQGNSAPDKSGLPSDRFSAERTGGSVSTLTIQRTQQEDSAVYLCASSLGPGHRKDTQYFGPGTRLTVL.

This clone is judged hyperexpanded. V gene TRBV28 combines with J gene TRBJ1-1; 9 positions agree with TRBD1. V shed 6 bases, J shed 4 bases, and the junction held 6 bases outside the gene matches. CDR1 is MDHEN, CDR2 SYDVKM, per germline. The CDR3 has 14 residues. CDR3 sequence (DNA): TGTGCCAGCAGGCCGGGACAGGGTTCCACTGAAGCTTTCTTT. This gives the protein CASRPGQGSTEAFF.

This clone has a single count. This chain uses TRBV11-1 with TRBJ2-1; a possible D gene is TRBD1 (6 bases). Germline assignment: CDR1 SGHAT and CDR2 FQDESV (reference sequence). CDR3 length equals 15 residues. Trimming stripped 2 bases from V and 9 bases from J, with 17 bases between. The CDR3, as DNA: TGTGCCAGCAGCTTACGCTTCCTAGCAGGGGCTGAGCAGTTCTTC. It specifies CASSLRFLAGAEQFF. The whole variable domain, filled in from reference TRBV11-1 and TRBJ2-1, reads EAEVAQSPRYKITEKSQAVAFWCDPISGHATLYWYRQILGQGPELLVQFQDESVVDDSQLPKDRFSAERLKGVDSTLKIQPAELGDSAMYLCASSLRFLAGAEQFFGPGTRLTVL.

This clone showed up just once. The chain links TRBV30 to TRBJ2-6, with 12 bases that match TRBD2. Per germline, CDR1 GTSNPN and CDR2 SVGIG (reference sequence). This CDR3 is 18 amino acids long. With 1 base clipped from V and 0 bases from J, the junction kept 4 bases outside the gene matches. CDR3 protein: CAWSELAGGSSGANVLTF. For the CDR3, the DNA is TGTGCCTGGAGTGAACTAGCGGGGGGATCCTCTGGGGCCAACGTCCTGACTTTC.

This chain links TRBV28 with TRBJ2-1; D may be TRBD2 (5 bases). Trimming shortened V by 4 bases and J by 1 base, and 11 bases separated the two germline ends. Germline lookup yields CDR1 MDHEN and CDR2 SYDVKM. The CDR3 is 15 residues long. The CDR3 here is CASSSVASSYNEQFF. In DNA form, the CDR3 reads TGTGCCAGCAGTTCCGTAGCGTCGTCCTACAATGAGCAGTTCTTC.

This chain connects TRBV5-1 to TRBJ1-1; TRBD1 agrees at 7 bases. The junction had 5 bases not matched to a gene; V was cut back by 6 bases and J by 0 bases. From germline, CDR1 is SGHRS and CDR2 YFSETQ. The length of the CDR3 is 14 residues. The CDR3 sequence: CASKEGQLNTEAFF. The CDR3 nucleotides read TGCGCCAGCAAAGAGGGACAGTTGAACACTGAAGCTTTCTTT.

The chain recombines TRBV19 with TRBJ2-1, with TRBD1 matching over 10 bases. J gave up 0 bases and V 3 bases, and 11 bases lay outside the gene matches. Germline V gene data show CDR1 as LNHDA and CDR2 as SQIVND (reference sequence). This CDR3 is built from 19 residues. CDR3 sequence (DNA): TGTGCCAGTAGTATTCGTTCGACAGGGGGCGGGAGCTCCTACAATGAGCAGTTCTTC. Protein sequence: CASSIRSTGGGSSYNEQFF. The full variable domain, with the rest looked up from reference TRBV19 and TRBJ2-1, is DGGITQSPKYLFRKEGQNVTLSCEQNLNHDAMYWYRQDPGQGLRLIYYSQIVNDFQKGDIAEGYSVSREKKESFPLTVTSAQKNPTAFYLCASSIRSTGGGSSYNEQFFGPGTRLTVL.

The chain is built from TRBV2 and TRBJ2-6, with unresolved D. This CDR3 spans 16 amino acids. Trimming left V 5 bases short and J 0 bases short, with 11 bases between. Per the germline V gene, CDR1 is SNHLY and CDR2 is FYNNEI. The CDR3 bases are TGTGCCAGCAGTCTACAGCCAACCTCTGGGGCCAACGTCCTGACTTTC. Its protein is CASSLQPTSGANVLTF.

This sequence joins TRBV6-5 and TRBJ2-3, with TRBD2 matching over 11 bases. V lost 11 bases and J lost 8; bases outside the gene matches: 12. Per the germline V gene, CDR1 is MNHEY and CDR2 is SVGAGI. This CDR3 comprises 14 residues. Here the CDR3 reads CAAGSGGAVGTQYF. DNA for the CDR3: TGTGCCGCCGGTAGCGGGGGGGCTGTGGGTACGCAGTATTTT.

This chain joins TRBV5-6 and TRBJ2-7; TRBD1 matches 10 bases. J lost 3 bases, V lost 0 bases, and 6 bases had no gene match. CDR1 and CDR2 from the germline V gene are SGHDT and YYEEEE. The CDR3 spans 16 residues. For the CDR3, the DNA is TGTGCCAGCAGCTTGGTCCGGACAGGGGGTTTCTACGAGCAGTACTTC. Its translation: CASSLVRTGGFYEQYF.

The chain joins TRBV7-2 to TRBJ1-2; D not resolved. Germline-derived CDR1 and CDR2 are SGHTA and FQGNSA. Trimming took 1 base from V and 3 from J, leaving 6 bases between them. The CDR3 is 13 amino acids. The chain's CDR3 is CASSLGVYYGYTF. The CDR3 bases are TGTGCCAGCAGCTTAGGAGTTTACTATGGCTACACCTTC. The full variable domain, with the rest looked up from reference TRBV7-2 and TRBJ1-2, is GAGVSQSPSNKVTEKGKDVELRCDPISGHTALYWYRQSLGQGLEFLIYFQGNSAPDKSGLPSDRFSAERTGGSVSTLTIQRTQQEDSAVYLCASSLGVYYGYTFGSGTRLTVV.

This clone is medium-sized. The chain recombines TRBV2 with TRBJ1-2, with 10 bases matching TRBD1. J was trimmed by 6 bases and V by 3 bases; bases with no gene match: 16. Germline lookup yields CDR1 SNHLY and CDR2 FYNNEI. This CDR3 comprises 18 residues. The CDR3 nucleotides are TGTGCCAGCAGTGAGGTCGGGGGGACAGGGGTTTTATTTAATGGCTACACCTTC. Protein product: CASSEVGGTGVLFNGYTF.

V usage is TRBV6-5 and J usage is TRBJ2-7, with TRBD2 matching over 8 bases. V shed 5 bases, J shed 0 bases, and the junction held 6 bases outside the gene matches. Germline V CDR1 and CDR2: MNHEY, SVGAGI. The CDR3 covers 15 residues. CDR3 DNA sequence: TGTGCCAGCAGTCGAAGCGGGGGCTACTCCTACGAGCAGTACTTC. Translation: CASSRSGGYSYEQYF.

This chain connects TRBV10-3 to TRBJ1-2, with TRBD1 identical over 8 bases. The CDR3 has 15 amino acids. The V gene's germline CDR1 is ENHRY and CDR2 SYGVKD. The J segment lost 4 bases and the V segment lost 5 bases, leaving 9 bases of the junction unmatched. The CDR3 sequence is CAISNRDRKTYGYTF. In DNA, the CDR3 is TGTGCCATCAGTAACCGGGACAGGAAGACCTATGGCTACACCTTC.

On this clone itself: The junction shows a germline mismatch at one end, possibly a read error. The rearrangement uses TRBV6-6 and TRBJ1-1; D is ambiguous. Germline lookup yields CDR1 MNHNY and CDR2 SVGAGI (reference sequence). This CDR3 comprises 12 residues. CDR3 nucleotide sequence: TGTGCCAGCAGTCCGGGGAACGCTGAAGCTTTCTTT. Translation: CASSPGNAEAFF.

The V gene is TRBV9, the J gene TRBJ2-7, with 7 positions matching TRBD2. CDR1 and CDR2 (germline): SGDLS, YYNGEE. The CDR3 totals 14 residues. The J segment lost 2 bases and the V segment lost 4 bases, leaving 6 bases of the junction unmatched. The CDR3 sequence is CASSPLTSAYEQYF. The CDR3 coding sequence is TGTGCCAGCAGCCCCCTAACTAGCGCCTACGAGCAGTACTTC. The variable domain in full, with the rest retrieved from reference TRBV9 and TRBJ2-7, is DSGVTQTPKHLITATGQRVTLRCSPRSGDLSVYWYQQSLDQGLQFLIQYYNGEERAKGNILERFSAQQFPDLHSELNLSSLELGDSALYFCASSPLTSAYEQYFGPGTRLTVT.

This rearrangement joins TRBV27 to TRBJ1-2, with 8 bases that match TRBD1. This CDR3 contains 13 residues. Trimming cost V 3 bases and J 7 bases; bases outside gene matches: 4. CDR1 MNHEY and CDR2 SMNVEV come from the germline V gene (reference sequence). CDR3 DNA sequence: TGTGCCAGCAGTTTGGACAGGGCCAGTGGCTACACCTTC. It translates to CASSLDRASGYTF.

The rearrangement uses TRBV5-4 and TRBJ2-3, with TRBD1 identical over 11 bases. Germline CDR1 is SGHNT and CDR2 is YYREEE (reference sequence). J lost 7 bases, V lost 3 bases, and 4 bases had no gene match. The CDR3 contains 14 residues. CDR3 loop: CASSSDRGLNTQYF. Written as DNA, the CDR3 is TGTGCCAGCAGCTCGGACAGGGGGCTGAATACGCAGTATTTT. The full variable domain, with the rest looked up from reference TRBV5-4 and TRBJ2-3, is ETGVTQSPTHLIKTRGQQVTLRCSSQSGHNTVSWYQQALGQGPQFIFQYYREEENGRGNFPPRFSGLQFPNYSSELNVNALELDDSALYLCASSSDRGLNTQYFGPGTRLTVL.

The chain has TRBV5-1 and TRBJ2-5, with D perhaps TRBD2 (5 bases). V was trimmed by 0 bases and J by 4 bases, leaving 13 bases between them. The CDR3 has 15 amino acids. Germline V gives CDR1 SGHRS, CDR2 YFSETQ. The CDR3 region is CASSLDPGSGETQYF. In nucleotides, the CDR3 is TGCGCCAGCAGCTTGGATCCGGGGAGTGGAGAGACCCAGTACTTC.

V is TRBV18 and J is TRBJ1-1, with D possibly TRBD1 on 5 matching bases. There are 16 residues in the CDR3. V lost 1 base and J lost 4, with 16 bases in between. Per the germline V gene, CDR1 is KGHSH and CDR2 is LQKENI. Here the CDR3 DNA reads TGTGCCAGCTCACCACGTAACCAGGGATTCGGCACTGAAGCTTTCTTT. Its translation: CASSPRNQGFGTEAFF.

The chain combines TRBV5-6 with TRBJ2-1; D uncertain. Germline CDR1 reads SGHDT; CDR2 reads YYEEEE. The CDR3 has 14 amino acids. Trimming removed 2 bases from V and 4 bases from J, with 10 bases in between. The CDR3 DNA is TGTGCCAGCAGCTTCCCGAAAACATACAATGAGCAGTTCTTC. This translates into CASSFPKTYNEQFF.

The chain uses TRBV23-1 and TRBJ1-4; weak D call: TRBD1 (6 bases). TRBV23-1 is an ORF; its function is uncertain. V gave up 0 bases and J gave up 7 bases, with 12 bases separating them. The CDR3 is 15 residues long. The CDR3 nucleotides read TGCGCCAGCAGTCAATCTTCAGGGGTAGTTGAAAAACTGTTTTTT. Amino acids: CASSQSSGVVEKLFF.

The CDR3 DNA follows: TGCGCCAGCATGGACACCGATACGCAGTATTTT. It is translated as CASMDTDTQYF. The rearrangement joins TRBV5-1 to TRBJ2-3, with a tentative D call TRBD1 (5 bases). Trimming stripped 6 bases from V and 6 bases from J, with 8 bases between. The CDR3 sequence is 11 residues long. Germline V gene sequence: CDR1 SGHRS, CDR2 YFSETQ. Filled out from reference TRBV5-1 and TRBJ2-3, the complete variable domain reads KAGVTQTPRYLIKTRGQQVTLSCSPISGHRSVSWYQQTPGQGLQFLFEYFSETQRNKGNFPGRFSGRQFSNSRSEMNVSTLELGDSALYLCASMDTDTQYFGPGTRLTVL.